Below, one T cell receptor beta chain is given with its context. The data are from a study of blood T cell repertoires in COVID-19. Turning to the study itself: Acute and convalescent COVID-19 specimens originated in the United States, Italy and Spain.

In the study's own analysis: Researchers report that nucleated cell counts were estimated from reference gene primer amplification. Sequencing used immunoSEQ multiplex PCR; TCRdb keeps in-frame clones, though not all of them. Clone size and the V and J calls come from that table; the DNA yielded D and trimming. The top ten hold around a sixth of the sample, which has roughly 62,000 clones, less than 85% seen once. The CDR3 has 17 amino acids. The V segment lost 2 bases and the J segment 4 bases; nucleotides outside the gene matches: 9. CDR1 is SGHNT and CDR2 is YYREEE in the germline V gene (reference sequence).

This receptor was obtained from a man aged 60-69 years with acute or convalescent COVID-19. Specimen: peripheral blood. V is TRBV5-4 and J is TRBJ1-2, with 12 positions matching TRBD1. Here the CDR3 reads CASSLTGQGAAGYGYTF. CDR3 nucleotides: TGTGCCAGCAGCTTAACGGGACAGGGGGCGGCGGGCTATGGCTACACCTTC.